This T cell receptor beta chain is drawn from a study of control samples from healthy donors and cancer patients. Sequenced by immunoSEQ multiplex PCR; TCRdb stores in-frame clones only, minus some. This sample yields about 51,000 clones, of which about 80% are seen a single time; about 9.5% belongs to the top ten. CDR1 MDHEN and CDR2 SYDVKM come from the germline V gene. The CDR3 covers 16 residues. Losses at the gene ends were 3 bases for V and 3 bases for J; bases not matched to a gene: 10. Sequencing was performed on blood. The source of this sequence is a man in his 70s in good health. This sequence joins TRBV28 and TRBJ2-7; 8 bases line up with TRBD2. The CDR3 bases are TGTGCCAGCAGTTTTCCAAGCGGGAGTCGGGGCTACGAGCAGTACTTC. This translates into CASSFPSGSRGYEQYF.